This T cell receptor beta chain was identified during a study of CD4 T cells in relation to SARS-CoV-2 and coronaviruses. Across the study: No peptide or an HIV-1 Nef peptide pool served as negative control.

The CDR3 length is 15 residues. CDR1 SQVTM and CDR2 ANQGSEA come from the germline V gene. The V segment lost 4 bases and the J segment 0 bases; nucleotides outside the gene matches: 6. A note on this clone: Its target is unknown.

CD4+ T cells from unexposed donors were obtained before the COVID-19 pandemic (2011-2018). The cells were cultured for about 10 days before CD4+ T cells were isolated. Cells permitting, SARS-CoV-2 S/N and four cold-coronavirus spikes were tested on unexposed-donor CD4+ T cells. The assay was immunoSEQ multiplex PCR, and TCRdb's table has in-frame clones only and misses some. The sample gives 25,000 to 30,000 clones, about three quarters of which show up once; around a sixth is in the top ten. V usage is TRBV29-1 and J usage is TRBJ1-3; 7 bases are shared with TRBD1. The receptor's source is a human donor in good health. The sample was CD4+ T cells from PBMCs, cultured in vitro. The CDR3 spells CSVGKGADSGNTIYF. The CDR3 nucleotides are TGCAGCGTTGGGAAGGGGGCAGACTCTGGAAACACCATATATTTT.